This TCR beta chain was recovered during a study of somatic mutations in cytotoxic T cells in rheumatoid arthritis. Study results and limitations: Unknown were the antigen targets of the expanded CD8+ clones. Rheumatoid arthritis patients and age-matched healthy controls showed no significant difference in CD8+ T-cell clonality.

Per the authors' pipeline: Expanded CD8+ clones from patients, those larger than 1%, seldom had a match among published virus-specific TCRB sequences. Data came from immunoSEQ multiplex PCR; TCRdb stores just in-frame clones and leaves some out. V and J calls and clone size follow that table, whereas D and trimming were derived from the DNA. Here the sample spans 17,000 or so clones, 85% being singletons. Each population, CD4+ and CD8+ cells, was isolated by positive magnetic bead selection and checked for purity by flow cytometry. Notes on this clone: Antigen: not known.

The germline gives CDR1 SGHDN, CDR2 FVKESK. The V gene lost 3 bases and the J gene lost 0 bases, with 8 bases spanning the gap. This CDR3 is 15 amino acids long. Sequenced sample: CD8+ T cells sorted from blood. This clonotype was obtained from a woman aged 40 to 50 with rheumatoid arthritis. The rearrangement links TRBV14 to TRBJ2-2; D unclear. The CDR3: CASSHRGSNTGELFF. The CDR3 coding sequence is TGTGCCAGCAGCCACCGCGGCTCGAACACCGGGGAGCTGTTTTTT.